This TCR beta chain was recovered during a study of blood T cells in healthy people across ages. This clonotype was recorded a few times. What it binds is not known. Alongside a J-beta primer mix, a sample-barcoded 5' primer served in a second PCR lasting 7 to 11 cycles. A single record per CDR3 protein comes from TCRdb applying MiXCR to the 5' RACE reads. Counted here are some 670,000 distinct CDR3 sequences, over 40% occurring once; the ten biggest clones make up roughly 12%. The ends were cut back, 7 bases at V and 7 bases at J, with 17 bases in the middle. Germline loops: CDR1 MDHEN, CDR2 SYDVKM. The CDR3 is made up of 13 amino acids. Broader study findings: In the absence of known donor CMV status, changes in expanded clonotypes were possibly confounded.

The sequenced sample was blood. The chain employs TRBV28 and TRBJ2-7; D ambiguous. This clonotype was sampled from a woman at least 80 years old in good health. CDR3 loop: CASNSLWRGEQYF. The CDR3 nucleotides read TGTGCCAGCAACTCCCTATGGCGTGGTGAGCAGTACTTC.